Listed below are T cell receptor beta chains from one sample, sequenced in a study of cytomegalovirus exposure and HLA in healthy donors. Sequencing used immunoSEQ multiplex PCR; TCRdb keeps in-frame clones, though not all of them. The sample holds some 170,000 clones; about 80% are singletons and the top ten take 3.7%. Sequencing input: PBMCs. These receptors were taken from an older woman in good health and CMV-seropositive. The CDR3 runs from the conserved cysteine through the conserved F or W. Each record gives: J gene, V gene, D gene, clone size, CDR3 protein, CDR3 DNA. D genes are given only for firm matches. Some rows mark clone size as missing; the rest say once, few, many or name a class of expanded clone.

TRBJ1-2 | TRBV5-4 | NA | NA | CASSLEQGDGYTF | TGTGCCAGCAGCTTGGAACAGGGCGACGGCTACACCTTC
TRBJ2-7 | TRBV10-2 | TRBD1 | NA | CASSETKLRTGLSYEQYF | TGCGCCAGCAGTGAGACAAAACTCAGGACAGGCCTCTCCTACGAGCAGTACTTC
TRBJ1-1 | TRBV7-2 | NA | NA | CASSLVGQTGPQAFF | TGTGCCAGCAGCTTAGTCGGTCAAACAGGTCCACAAGCTTTCTTT
TRBJ1-1 | TRBV7-9 | NA | NA | CASSPSTGNTEAFF | TGTGCCAGCAGCCCTTCAACGGGGAACACTGAAGCTTTCTTT
TRBJ1-4 | TRBV7-3 | NA | NA | CASSLTGGANEKLFF | TGTGCCAGCAGCTTAACAGGGGGAGCTAATGAAAAACTGTTTTTT
TRBJ1-3 | TRBV29-1 | NA | medium-sized | CSVEDLETTGNTIYF | TGCAGCGTTGAAGATCTTGAGACAACGGGAAACACCATATATTTT
TRBJ1-6 | TRBV5-1 | NA | NA | CASSAKQASYNSPLHF | TGCGCCAGCAGCGCTAAACAGGCGTCCTATAATTCACCCCTCCACTTT
TRBJ2-3 | TRBV19 | TRBD2 | NA | CASSKPSGGSTDTQYF | TGTGCCAGTAGTAAGCCTAGCGGGGGAAGCACAGATACGCAGTATTTT
TRBJ2-1 | TRBV2 | NA | few | CASRLGAGEQFF | TGTGCCAGCAGGTTAGGGGCTGGCGAGCAGTTCTTC
TRBJ1-1 | TRBV9 | NA | NA | CASSRSGAFF | TGTGCCAGCAGCCGTAGCGGAGCTTTCTTT
TRBJ2-5 | TRBV29-1 | NA | NA | CSVELAQETQYF | TGCAGCGTTGAACTAGCCCAAGAGACCCAGTACTTC
TRBJ2-1 | TRBV5-1 | NA | NA | CASSLAQGRSYNEQFF | TGCGCCAGCAGCTTGGCGCAGGGTAGATCCTACAATGAGCAGTTCTTC
TRBJ2-5 | TRBV5-1 | TRBD1 | NA | CASSPGQGAWETQYF | TGCGCCAGCAGCCCCGGACAGGGGGCATGGGAGACCCAGTACTTC
TRBJ1-2 | TRBV19 | TRBD1 | NA | CASSTRGTGPGYTF | TGTGCCAGTAGTACGCGCGGGACAGGGCCTGGCTACACCTTC
TRBJ2-1 | TRBV7-8 | NA | NA | CAGSLLGRGSSYNEQFF | TGTGCCGGCAGCTTACTAGGGCGGGGTAGCTCCTACAATGAGCAGTTCTTC
TRBJ1-1 | TRBV5-6 | NA | NA | CASSLAVRNTEAFF | TGTGCCAGCAGCTTGGCCGTCAGGAACACTGAAGCTTTCTTT
TRBJ1-1 | TRBV7-9 | NA | NA | CASSHGTGGNTEAFF | TGTGCCAGCAGCCATGGGACGGGAGGGAACACTGAAGCTTTCTTT
TRBJ2-7 | TRBV2 | NA | NA | CASSEARYEQYF | TGTGCCAGCAGTGAAGCGCGCTACGAGCAGTACTTC
TRBJ1-5 | TRBV7-8 | NA | few | CASSSTVLGGNQPQHF | TGTGCCAGCAGCTCGACAGTCCTAGGTGGCAATCAGCCCCAGCATTTT
TRBJ2-3 | TRBV18 | NA | NA | CASSSGPVAGFDTQYF | TGTGCCAGCTCATCAGGACCGGTTGCGGGATTTGATACGCAGTATTTT
TRBJ1-1 | TRBV6-5 | TRBD1 | NA | CASSRTGGDTEAFF | TGTGCCAGCAGTCGGACAGGGGGGGACACTGAAGCTTTCTTT
TRBJ2-1 | TRBV7-2 | TRBD2 | NA | CASSVSGGSSNEQFF | TGTGCCAGCAGCGTTAGCGGGGGGTCTTCCAATGAGCAGTTCTTC
TRBJ2-7 | TRBV5-4 | TRBD2 | NA | CASSWTLSGNEQYF | TGTGCCAGCAGCTGGACTCTCAGCGGGAACGAGCAGTACTTC
TRBJ1-5 | TRBV6-5 | NA | NA | CASSRGDSNQPQHF | TGTGCCAGCAGTCGCGGGGATAGCAATCAGCCCCAGCATTTT
TRBJ1-6 | TRBV5-1 | NA | few | CASSTGIVSYNSPLHF | TGCGCCAGTTCTACAGGGATCGTCTCCTATAATTCACCCCTCCACTTT
TRBJ2-3 | TRBV5-4 | NA | NA | CASLTSVGAGTDTQYF | TGTGCCAGCCTGACCTCGGTGGGGGCCGGCACAGATACGCAGTATTTT
TRBJ2-7 | TRBV7-2 | TRBD1 | NA | CASSSRGTGRTYEQYF | TGTGCCAGCAGCAGCCGCGGGACAGGGAGGACCTACGAGCAGTACTTC
TRBJ1-1 | TRBV18 | TRBD1 | NA | CASSVKPGQGAMNTEAFF | TGTGCCAGCTCCGTTAAACCGGGACAGGGGGCAATGAACACTGAAGCTTTCTTT
TRBJ1-3 | TRBV28 | NA | NA | CASSVGGDSGNTIYF | TGTGCCAGCAGCGTAGGAGGGGACTCTGGAAACACCATATATTTT
TRBJ1-1 | TRBV6-1 | NA | NA | CAGAAAWDTEAFF | TGTGCCGGGGCGGCCGCCTGGGACACTGAAGCTTTCTTT
TRBJ2-6 | TRBV5-4 | NA | NA | CASSPEGLASSSGANVLTF | TGTGCCAGCAGTCCGGAGGGGTTAGCGTCCAGCTCTGGGGCCAACGTCCTGACTTTC
TRBJ1-2 | TRBV7-2 | NA | NA | CASSRVAYGYTF | TGTGCCAGCAGCCGGGTGGCCTATGGCTACACCTTC
TRBJ2-6 | TRBV7-9 | NA | NA | CASSTTTGISGANVLTF | TGTGCCAGCTCTACGACGACAGGCATCTCTGGGGCCAACGTCCTGACTTTC
TRBJ1-1 | TRBV28 | NA | NA | CASSLLGGGTEAFF | TGTGCCAGCAGTTTACTAGGGGGTGGCACTGAAGCTTTCTTT
TRBJ1-1 | TRBV7-9 | TRBD1 | NA | CASSPGTGVNTEAFF | TGTGCCAGCAGCCCCGGGACAGGGGTGAACACTGAAGCTTTCTTT
TRBJ1-1 | TRBV7-2 | TRBD1 | NA | CASSWLTGANEAFF | TGTGCCAGCAGCTGGCTAACAGGGGCGAATGAAGCTTTCTTT
TRBJ2-1 | TRBV5-1 | TRBD2 | NA | CASSLGASGGLIFF | TGCGCCAGCAGCTTGGGGGCCAGCGGGGGGTTAATATTCTTC
TRBJ2-1 | TRBV5-6 | NA | NA | CASSFIGIWDNEQFF | TGTGCCAGCAGCTTCATCGGGATTTGGGACAATGAGCAGTTCTTC
TRBJ2-7 | TRBV27 | NA | few | CASSPAKGSREYEQYF | TGTGCCAGCAGTCCGGCCAAAGGTAGCAGAGAATACGAGCAGTACTTC
TRBJ1-1 | TRBV5-4 | TRBD1 | NA | CASKRQGIRTEAFF | TGTGCCAGCAAGCGACAGGGGATACGAACTGAAGCTTTCTTT
TRBJ1-1 | TRBV7-3 | NA | NA | CASSLGNRDTEAFF | TGTGCCAGCAGCTTAGGAAACAGGGACACTGAAGCTTTCTTT
TRBJ2-5 | TRBV6-6 | NA | NA | CASSYWGRETQYF | TGTGCCAGCAGTTATTGGGGGCGCGAGACCCAGTACTTC
TRBJ1-5 | TRBV6-1 | TRBD1 | few | CASSDIWGQGSQPQHF | TGTGCCAGCAGTGATATTTGGGGACAGGGTAGTCAGCCCCAGCATTTT
TRBJ1-1 | TRBV29-1 | NA | NA | CSVGLLGGRGEAFF | TGCAGCGTTGGATTACTCGGGGGTAGAGGTGAAGCTTTCTTT
TRBJ2-3 | TRBV7-3 | TRBD1 | few | CASSFGQGAGDTQYF | TGTGCCAGCAGCTTCGGACAGGGTGCGGGAGATACGCAGTATTTT
TRBJ2-5 | TRBV27 | NA | NA | CASSRVGEETQYF | TGTGCCAGCAGTCGGGTAGGGGAAGAGACCCAGTACTTC
TRBJ2-7 | TRBV11-3 | NA | few | CASSPREGAGQYF | TGTGCCAGCAGCCCCCGGGAGGGGGCAGGGCAGTACTTC
TRBJ1-1 | TRBV6-4 | NA | NA | CASSREGIMNTEAFF | TGTGCCAGCAGTCGGGAGGGGATCATGAACACTGAAGCTTTCTTT
TRBJ2-7 | TRBV5-4 | NA | NA | CASSSPQGTYEQYF | TGTGCCAGCAGCTCACCTCAGGGAACCTACGAGCAGTACTTC